This is a list of T cell receptor beta chains from one sample in a study of identical twins. TCRdb processed the 5' RACE reads anew with MiXCR; each CDR3 protein has one entry. This sample has 750,000 to 950,000 distinct CDR3 sequences; roughly an eighth occur once, and the top ten carry under 2%. The same data also contributed to another study, on yellow fever vaccine responses in identical twins.

The sample comprised PBMCs. Every receptor here comes from a woman aged 18-35 years in good health. CDR3s include the opening cysteine and the closing phenylalanine or tryptophan. Each record gives: D gene, clone size, J gene, CDR3 length, V gene, CDR3 DNA, CDR3 protein. D genes are given only for firm matches. Some rows have no size entry. The others give once, few or many, or a class for an expanded clone.

NA	few	TRBJ1-5	12	TRBV10-2	TGCGCCAGCAGGGACGGGATTCAGCCCCAGCATTTT	CASRDGIQPQHF
NA	few	TRBJ2-4	14	TRBV12-3/TRBV12-4	TGTGCCAGCAGTCTCACGTACCGAGGAAACATTCAGTACTTC	CASSLTYRGNIQYF
TRBD2	NA	TRBJ2-5	16	TRBV7-3	TGTGCCAGCAGCTTAGCCCCGGGAGGGCTAGGAGAGACCCAGTACTTC	CASSLAPGGLGETQYF
TRBD2	many	TRBJ2-3	13	TRBV7-6	TGCGCCAGCAGCCGGGGGGGCCCAGATACGCAGTATTTT	CASSRGGPDTQYF
NA	many	TRBJ1-1	14	TRBV12-3/TRBV12-4	TGTGCCAGCACCGCCCAGGGACTCAACACTGAAGCTTTCTTT	CASTAQGLNTEAFF
TRBD2	NA	TRBJ2-1	15	TRBV5-1	TGCGCCAGCAGCTTGGATCGGGGGGGCCGTCGGGAGCAGTTCTTC	CASSLDRGGRREQFF
TRBD1	few	TRBJ2-6	15	TRBV10-3	TGTGCCACTTCACGGACAGGGGTCGGGGCCAACGTCCTGACTTTC	CATSRTGVGANVLTF
TRBD1	few	TRBJ1-2	15	TRBV6-5	TGTGCCAGCAGTTTGCGCCGGGACAGGGGTACTGGCTACACCTTC	CASSLRRDRGTGYTF
TRBD1	many	TRBJ1-5	17	TRBV15	TGTGCCACCAGCAGACAGGACAGGGAGATTGGCAATCAGCCCCAGCATTTT	CATSRQDREIGNQPQHF
NA	few	TRBJ1-4	14	TRBV15	TGTGCCACCAGCTTGGGACTATCGGGTGAAAAACTGTTTTTT	CATSLGLSGEKLFF
TRBD2	many	TRBJ2-3	16	TRBV7-6	TGTGCCAGCAGTCCGGGACTAGCGGGCCCCACAGATACGCAGTATTTT	CASSPGLAGPTDTQYF
NA	many	TRBJ2-1	15	TRBV15	TGTGCCACCAGCGGTAGGACTGCCTCCTACAATGAGCAGTTCTTC	CATSGRTASYNEQFF
NA	many	TRBJ1-1	14	TRBV6-5	TGTGCCAGCAGTTACTCGGAGGGGTTGGCTGAAGCTTTCTTT	CASSYSEGLAEAFF
NA	few	TRBJ2-2	13	TRBV27	TGTGCCAGCACCGGGACTTACACCGGGGAGCTGTTTTTT	CASTGTYTGELFF
TRBD2	NA	TRBJ2-1	21	TRBV29-1	TGCAGCGTTGAAGGGGGGACCGTCAGGACTAGCGGAGGAGGCTCCTACAATGAGCAGTTCTTC	CSVEGGTVRTSGGGSYNEQFF
TRBD2	NA	TRBJ2-1	16	TRBV28	TGTGCCAGCAGTTCCACTAGCGGGAGTACACACAATGAGCAGTTCTTC	CASSSTSGSTHNEQFF
NA	few	TRBJ2-2	16	TRBV6-1	TGTGCCAGCAGTGGGTTGGGGGGGGCGCGAACCGGGGAGCTGTTTTTT	CASSGLGGARTGELFF
NA	NA	TRBJ1-5	15	TRBV6-1	TGTGCCAGCAGCCCCCGGGGGGAGGGTAATCAGCCCCAGCATTTT	CASSPRGEGNQPQHF
TRBD2	many	TRBJ2-3	16	TRBV10-3	TGTGCCATCAGGAGGACTAGCGGGACTAGCACAGATACGCAGTATTTT	CAIRRTSGTSTDTQYF
TRBD1	few	TRBJ1-6	17	TRBV20-1	TGCAGTGCTAGGGGCCCGGGACAGGGCTTCTATAATTCACCCCTCCACTTT	CSARGPGQGFYNSPLHF
NA	NA	TRBJ1-1	17	TRBV7-9	TGTGCCAGCAGCAGGCGGGACACGGGGCGTATGAACACTGAAGCTTTCTTT	CASSRRDTGRMNTEAFF
TRBD1	NA	TRBJ1-2	13	TRBV2	TGTGCCAGCAGGGAGACAGGGGACTATGGCTACACCTTC	CASRETGDYGYTF
NA	few	TRBJ2-7	13	TRBV29-1	TGCAGCGCAATGACAGGATACTCCTACGAGCAGTACTTC	CSAMTGYSYEQYF
NA	few	TRBJ2-1	16	TRBV11-2	TGTGCCAGCAGCTTAGAGTTGGCACTCTCCTACAATGAGCAGTTCTTC	CASSLELALSYNEQFF
NA	many	TRBJ1-3	12	TRBV12-3/TRBV12-4	TGTGCCTCCCAGGGGTCTGGAAACACCATATATTTT	CASQGSGNTIYF
NA	NA	TRBJ2-7	13	TRBV14	TGTGCCAGCAGCCAAGCTGTTAACTTCGAGCAGTACTTC	CASSQAVNFEQYF
TRBD1	NA	TRBJ2-1	13	TRBV29-1	TGCAGCGCCGCGACAGGGGGGGAGGATGAGCAGTTCTTC	CSAATGGEDEQFF
TRBD1	few	TRBJ1-4	14	TRBV29-1	TGCAGCGTTGGTCGGGACAGTATTAATGAAAAACTGTTTTTT	CSVGRDSINEKLFF
NA	NA	TRBJ1-2	13	TRBV24-1	TGTGCCACCAGTGTGTCCGGGGAAAATGGCTACACCTTC	CATSVSGENGYTF
NA	few	TRBJ1-6	16	TRBV7-2	TGTGCCAGCAGCCCAAATGGTCTAGGGCTCAATTCACCCCTCCACTTT	CASSPNGLGLNSPLHF
TRBD1	NA	TRBJ1-2	14	TRBV7-9	TGTGCCAGCAGCTGGACAGGGGTCCTCGATGGCTACACCTTC	CASSWTGVLDGYTF
NA	NA	TRBJ2-7	14	TRBV28	TGTGCCAGCAGTTTGCAGGGGTTAGCCTACGAGCAGTACTTC	CASSLQGLAYEQYF
TRBD1	few	TRBJ2-5	15	TRBV4-1	TGCGCCAGCAGCGGAACCGGGACAGCAAAAGAGACCCAGTACTTC	CASSGTGTAKETQYF
NA	few	TRBJ1-1	16	TRBV5-1	TGCGCCAGCAGCTTTAGCGGGGGGCTCTTAAACACTGAAGCTTTCTTT	CASSFSGGLLNTEAFF
NA	NA	TRBJ2-7	12	TRBV10-3	TGTGCCACTAAAGGGGGGCCCTACGAGCAGTACTTC	CATKGGPYEQYF
TRBD2	NA	TRBJ2-3	15	TRBV10-3	TGTGCCATCAGCTTTAGCGGGGGAAGCACAGATACGCAGTATTTT	CAISFSGGSTDTQYF
NA	few	TRBJ2-2	14	TRBV20-1	TGCAGTGTACCGGGACTCAAGAAAACCGGGGAGCTGTTTTTT	CSVPGLKKTGELFF
NA	few	TRBJ2-3	16	TRBV5-1	TGCGCCAGCAGCTTAAGCCCTACAGGGTCTCGAGATACGCAGTATTTT	CASSLSPTGSRDTQYF
NA	NA	TRBJ2-7	17	TRBV9	TGTGCCAGCAGCCCCCGGGACGGATTTGCGAGTTCCTACGAGCAGTACTTC	CASSPRDGFASSYEQYF
TRBD2	NA	TRBJ2-3	15	TRBV5-4	TGTGCCAGCGGCTTCCCGGGACTAGCCCCCGGGACGCAGTATTTT	CASGFPGLAPGTQYF
NA	few	TRBJ2-7	14	TRBV12-3/TRBV12-4	TGTGCCAGCAGTAATACCGACTACGCTATCGAGCAGTACTTC	CASSNTDYAIEQYF
NA	few	TRBJ2-3	16	TRBV20-1	TGCAGTGCCAGGGTCTTCGGGGGAGGTATCACAGATACGCAGTATTTT	CSARVFGGGITDTQYF
NA	few	TRBJ1-1	14	TRBV12-3/TRBV12-4	TGTGCCAGCAGTTTGGGGGGTCTGAGCACTGAAGCTTTCTTT	CASSLGGLSTEAFF
NA	NA	TRBJ2-2	14	TRBV20-1	TGCAGTGCTACCGGGACTGCGAACACCGGGGAGCTGTTTTTT	CSATGTANTGELFF
NA	few	TRBJ2-2	16	TRBV6-5	TGTGCCAGCAGTTACTCTCGTAAAGGGTACACCGGGGAGCTGTTTTTT	CASSYSRKGYTGELFF
TRBD2	NA	TRBJ2-2	18	TRBV5-4	TGTGCCAGCAGCTTGGCCGGGAGGTCTCCAAAGAACACCGGGGAGCTGTTTTTT	CASSLAGRSPKNTGELFF
NA	NA	TRBJ2-2	14	TRBV3-1	TGTGCCAGCAGCCAGAGAGGGACATCCGGGGAGCTGTTTTTT	CASSQRGTSGELFF